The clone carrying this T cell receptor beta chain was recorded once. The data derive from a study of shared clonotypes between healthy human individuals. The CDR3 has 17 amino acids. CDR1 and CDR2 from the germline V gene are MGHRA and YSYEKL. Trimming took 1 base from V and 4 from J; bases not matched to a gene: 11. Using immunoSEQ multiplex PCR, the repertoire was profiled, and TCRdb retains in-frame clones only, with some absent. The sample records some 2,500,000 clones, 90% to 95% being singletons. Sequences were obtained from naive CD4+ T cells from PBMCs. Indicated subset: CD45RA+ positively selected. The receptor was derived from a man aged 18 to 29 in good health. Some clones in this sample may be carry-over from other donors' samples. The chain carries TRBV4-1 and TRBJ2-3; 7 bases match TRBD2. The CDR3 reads CASSQGLARSWSDTQYF. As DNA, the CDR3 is TGCGCCAGCAGCCAAGGACTAGCTAGATCCTGGTCAGATACGCAGTATTTT.